This T cell receptor beta chain is from a study of Ad26.COV2.S vaccination and SARS-CoV-2 variants. Study-level points and caveats: Measurement of non-spike TCR breadth gave similar results in vaccine and placebo recipients. While placebo recipients had lower spike-specific TCR breadth, vaccine recipients had more. Overall T cell responses may have been underestimated by the analyses of TCR breadth and depth.

The data were produced by immunoSEQ multiplex PCR, yet TCRdb's version contains in-frame clones alone and is incomplete. The repertoire holds about 94,000 clones, with approximately 86% as singletons. On this clone itself: The antigen remains unidentified.

Material: peripheral blood, obtained after recovery from COVID-19. The TCR comes from a human donor who had recovered from COVID-19.

The CDR3 nucleotides are TGCAGCGTTGGCCTAGGGACTAGCGGTCAAGGACGCAATGAGCAGTTCTTC. The encoded protein is CSVGLGTSGQGRNEQFF. This rearrangement joins TRBV29-1 to TRBJ2-1, with TRBD2 matching 11 bases. The V and J ends lost 4 bases and 6 bases, in that order; junction bases with no gene match: 14. Germline-derived CDR1 and CDR2 are SQVTM and ANQGSEA. The CDR3 is 17 residues long.